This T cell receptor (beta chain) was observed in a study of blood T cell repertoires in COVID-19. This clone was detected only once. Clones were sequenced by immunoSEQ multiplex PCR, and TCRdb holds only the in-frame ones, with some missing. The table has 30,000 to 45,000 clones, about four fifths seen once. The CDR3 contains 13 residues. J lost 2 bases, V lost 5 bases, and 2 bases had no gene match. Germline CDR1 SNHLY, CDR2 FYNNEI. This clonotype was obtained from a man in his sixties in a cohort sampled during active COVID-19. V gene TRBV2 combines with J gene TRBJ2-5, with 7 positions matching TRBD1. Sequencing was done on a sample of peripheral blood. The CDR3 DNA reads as TGTGCCAGCAGTCGGGACAGTCAAGAGACCCAGTACTTC. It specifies CASSRDSQETQYF.